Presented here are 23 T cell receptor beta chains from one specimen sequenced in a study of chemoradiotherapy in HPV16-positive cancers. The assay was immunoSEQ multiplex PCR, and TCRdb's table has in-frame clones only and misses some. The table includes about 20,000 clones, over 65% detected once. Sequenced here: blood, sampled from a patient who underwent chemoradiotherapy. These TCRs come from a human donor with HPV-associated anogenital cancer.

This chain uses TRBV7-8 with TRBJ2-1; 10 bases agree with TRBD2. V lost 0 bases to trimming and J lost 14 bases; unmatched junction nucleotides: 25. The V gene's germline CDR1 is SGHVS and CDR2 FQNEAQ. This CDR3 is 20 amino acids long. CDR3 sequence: CASSLARTGTPQPGLAKKFF. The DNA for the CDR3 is TGTGCCAGCAGCTTAGCACGGACCGGGACGCCGCAACCGGGACTAGCGAAGAAGTTCTTC. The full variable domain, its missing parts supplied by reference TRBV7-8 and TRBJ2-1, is GAGVSQSPRYKVAKRGQDVALRCDPISGHVSLFWYQQALGQGPEFLTYFQNEAQLDKSGLPSDRFFAERPEGSVSTLKIQRTQQEDSAVYLCASSLARTGTPQPGLAKKFFGPGTRLTVL.

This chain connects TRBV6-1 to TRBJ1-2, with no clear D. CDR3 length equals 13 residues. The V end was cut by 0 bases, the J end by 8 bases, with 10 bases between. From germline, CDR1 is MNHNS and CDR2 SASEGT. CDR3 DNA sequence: TGTGCCAGCAGTGAAGCAGAAACGGGAGGCTACACCTTC. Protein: CASSEAETGGYTF.

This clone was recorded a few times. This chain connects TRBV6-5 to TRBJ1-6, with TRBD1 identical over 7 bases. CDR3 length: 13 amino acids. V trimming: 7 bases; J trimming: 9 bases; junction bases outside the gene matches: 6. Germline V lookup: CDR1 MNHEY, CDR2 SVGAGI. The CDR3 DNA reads TGTGCCAGCACTCACAGGGGAGGTTCACCCCTCCACTTT. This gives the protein CASTHRGGSPLHF.

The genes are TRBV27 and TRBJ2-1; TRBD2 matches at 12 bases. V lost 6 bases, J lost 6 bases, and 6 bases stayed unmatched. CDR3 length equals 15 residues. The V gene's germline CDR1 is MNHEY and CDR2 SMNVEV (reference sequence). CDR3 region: CASSPGTSGSNEQFF. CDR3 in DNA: TGTGCCAGCAGCCCGGGGACTAGCGGGTCCAATGAGCAGTTCTTC.

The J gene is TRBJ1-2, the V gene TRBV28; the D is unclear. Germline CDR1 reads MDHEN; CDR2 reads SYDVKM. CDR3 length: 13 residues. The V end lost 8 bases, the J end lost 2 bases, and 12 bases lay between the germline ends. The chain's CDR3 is CASGREFNYGYTF. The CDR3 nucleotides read TGTGCCAGCGGCCGCGAATTCAACTATGGCTACACCTTC.

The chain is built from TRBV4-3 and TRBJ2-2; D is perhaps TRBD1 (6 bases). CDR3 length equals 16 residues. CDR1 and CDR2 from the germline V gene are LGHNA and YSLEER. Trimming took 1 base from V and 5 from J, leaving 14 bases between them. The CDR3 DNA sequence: TGCGCCAGCAGCCAAGGAATCCTGGGGGCGACCGGGGAGCTGTTTTTT. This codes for CASSQGILGATGELFF.

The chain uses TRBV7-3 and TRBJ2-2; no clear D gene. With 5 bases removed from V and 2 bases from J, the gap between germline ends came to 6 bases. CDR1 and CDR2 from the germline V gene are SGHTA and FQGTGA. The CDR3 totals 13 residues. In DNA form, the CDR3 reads TGTGCCAGCAGCGAAATAAACACCGGGGAGCTGTTTTTT. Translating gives CASSEINTGELFF.

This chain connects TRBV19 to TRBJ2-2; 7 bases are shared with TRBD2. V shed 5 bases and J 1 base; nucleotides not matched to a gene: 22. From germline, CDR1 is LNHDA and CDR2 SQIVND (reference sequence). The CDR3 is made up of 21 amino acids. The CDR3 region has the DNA TGTGCCAGTAGTTTGGGGGAGGGTAGGTTCCTAAACACTAAGAACACCGGGGAGCTGTTTTTT. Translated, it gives CASSLGEGRFLNTKNTGELFF.

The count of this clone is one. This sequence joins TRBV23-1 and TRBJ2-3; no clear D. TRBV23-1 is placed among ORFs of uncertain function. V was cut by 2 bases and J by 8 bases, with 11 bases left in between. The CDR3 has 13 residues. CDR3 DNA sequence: TGCGCCAGCAGTCAACCGCCAGTTGTTACGCAGTATTTT. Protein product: CASSQPPVVTQYF.

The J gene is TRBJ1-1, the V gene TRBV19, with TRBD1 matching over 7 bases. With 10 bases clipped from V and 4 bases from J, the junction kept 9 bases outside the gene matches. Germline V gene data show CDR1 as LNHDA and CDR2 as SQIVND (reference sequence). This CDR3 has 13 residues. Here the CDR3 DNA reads TGTGCCACTGGGGACAGTTGGAGCACTGAAGCTTTCTTT. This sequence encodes CATGDSWSTEAFF.

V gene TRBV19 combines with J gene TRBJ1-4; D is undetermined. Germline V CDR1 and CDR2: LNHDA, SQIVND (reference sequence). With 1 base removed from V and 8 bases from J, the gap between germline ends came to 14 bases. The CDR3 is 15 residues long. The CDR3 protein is CASSIAVGIREKLFF. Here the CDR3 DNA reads TGTGCCAGTAGTATAGCCGTAGGGATTCGGGAAAAACTGTTTTTT. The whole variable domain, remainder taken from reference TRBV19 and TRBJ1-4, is DGGITQSPKYLFRKEGQNVTLSCEQNLNHDAMYWYRQDPGQGLRLIYYSQIVNDFQKGDIAEGYSVSREKKESFPLTVTSAQKNPTAFYLCASSIAVGIREKLFFGSGTQLSVL.

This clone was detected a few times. Here the CDR3 DNA reads TGTGCCAGCAGCTCCTCGACCCGGTTTTACGAGCAGTACTTC. It specifies CASSSSTRFYEQYF. J is TRBJ2-7 and V is TRBV28, with D hard to call. This CDR3 contains 14 residues. Germline assignment: CDR1 MDHEN and CDR2 SYDVKM. The germline V and J ends were trimmed by 6 bases and 4 bases, with 16 bases remaining between them.

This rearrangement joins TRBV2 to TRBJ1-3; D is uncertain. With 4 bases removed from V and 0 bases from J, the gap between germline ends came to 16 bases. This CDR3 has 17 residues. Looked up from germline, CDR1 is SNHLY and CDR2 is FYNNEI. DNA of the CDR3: TGTGCCAGCAGTGGTTCTTTTCGACCGGTCTCTGGAAACACCATATATTTT. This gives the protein CASSGSFRPVSGNTIYF.

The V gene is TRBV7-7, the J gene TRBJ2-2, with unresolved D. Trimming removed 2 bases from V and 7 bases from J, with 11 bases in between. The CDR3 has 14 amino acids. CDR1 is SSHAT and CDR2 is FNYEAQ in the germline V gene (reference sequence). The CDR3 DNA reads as TGTGCCAGCAGCTTACCATTGGTGGGCGGGGAGCTGTTTTTT. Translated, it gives CASSLPLVGGELFF.

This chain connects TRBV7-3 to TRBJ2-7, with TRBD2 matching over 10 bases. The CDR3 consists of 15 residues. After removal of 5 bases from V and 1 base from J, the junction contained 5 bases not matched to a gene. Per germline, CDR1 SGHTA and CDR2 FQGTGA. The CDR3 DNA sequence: TGTGCCAGCAGCCCCGATAGCGGGGGGTCCTACGAGCAGTACTTC. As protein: CASSPDSGGSYEQYF.

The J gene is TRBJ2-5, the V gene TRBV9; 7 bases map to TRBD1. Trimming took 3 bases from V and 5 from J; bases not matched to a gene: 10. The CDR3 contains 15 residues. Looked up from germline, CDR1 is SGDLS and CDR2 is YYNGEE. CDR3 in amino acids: CASSADSGGGETQYF. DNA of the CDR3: TGTGCCAGCAGCGCCGACTCAGGGGGTGGGGAGACCCAGTACTTC.

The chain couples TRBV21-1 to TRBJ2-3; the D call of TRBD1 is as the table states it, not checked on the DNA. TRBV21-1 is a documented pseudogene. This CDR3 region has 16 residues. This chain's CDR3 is CASSKGGTGCTDTQYF. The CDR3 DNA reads TGTGCCAGCAGCAAAGGAGGGACAGGGTGCACAGATACGCAGTATTTT.

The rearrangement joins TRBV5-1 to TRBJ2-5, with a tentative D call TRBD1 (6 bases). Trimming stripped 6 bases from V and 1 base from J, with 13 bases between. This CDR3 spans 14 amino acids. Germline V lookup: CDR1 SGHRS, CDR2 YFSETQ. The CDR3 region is CASKQGSRQETQYF. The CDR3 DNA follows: TGCGCCAGCAAACAGGGCTCACGCCAAGAGACCCAGTACTTC.

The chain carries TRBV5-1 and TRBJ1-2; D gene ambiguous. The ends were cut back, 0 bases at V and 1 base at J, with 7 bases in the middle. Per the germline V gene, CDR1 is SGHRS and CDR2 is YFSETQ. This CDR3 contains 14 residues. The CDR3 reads CASSLGQDNYGYTF. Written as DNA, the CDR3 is TGCGCCAGCAGCTTGGGGCAGGATAACTATGGCTACACCTTC. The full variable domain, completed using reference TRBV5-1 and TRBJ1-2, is KAGVTQTPRYLIKTRGQQVTLSCSPISGHRSVSWYQQTPGQGLQFLFEYFSETQRNKGNFPGRFSGRQFSNSRSEMNVSTLELGDSALYLCASSLGQDNYGYTFGSGTRLTVV.

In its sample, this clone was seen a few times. The CDR3 sequence is CATSRPSSYNEQFF. CDR3 nucleotides: TGTGCCACCTCTCGTCCGAGCTCCTACAATGAGCAGTTCTTC. This rearrangement joins TRBV6-5 to TRBJ2-1; no definite D call. Germline V gene data show CDR1 as MNHEY and CDR2 as SVGAGI. Trimming pared 10 bases from V and 0 bases from J, leaving 13 bases between. This CDR3 comprises 14 residues.

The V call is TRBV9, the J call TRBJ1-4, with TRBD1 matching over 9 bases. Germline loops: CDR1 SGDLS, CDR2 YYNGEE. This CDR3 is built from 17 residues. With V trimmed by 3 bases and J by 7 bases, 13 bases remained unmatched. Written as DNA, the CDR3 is TGTGCCAGCAGCGCGGGACAGGGAAGGGGAATGATTGAAAAACTGTTTTTT. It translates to CASSAGQGRGMIEKLFF.

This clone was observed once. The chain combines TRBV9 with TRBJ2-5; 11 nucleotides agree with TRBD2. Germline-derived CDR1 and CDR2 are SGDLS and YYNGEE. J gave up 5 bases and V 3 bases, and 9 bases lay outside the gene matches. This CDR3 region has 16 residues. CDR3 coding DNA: TGTGCCAGCAGCGGATTAGCGGGGGGGCTTGAGGAGACCCAGTACTTC. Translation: CASSGLAGGLEETQYF.

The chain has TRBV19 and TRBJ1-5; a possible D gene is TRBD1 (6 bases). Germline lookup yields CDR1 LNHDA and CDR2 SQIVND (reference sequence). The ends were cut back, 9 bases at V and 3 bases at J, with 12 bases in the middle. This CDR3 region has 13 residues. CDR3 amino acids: CASGQTHNQPQHF. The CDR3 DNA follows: TGTGCCAGCGGACAGACCCACAATCAGCCCCAGCATTTT.